This entry lists 27 T cell receptor beta chains sequenced from one sample in a study of blood T cell repertoires in COVID-19. Data came from immunoSEQ multiplex PCR; TCRdb stores just in-frame clones and leaves some out. The sample includes some 70,000 clones, about nine tenths seen only once; the top ten take about 8.1%. The sample taken for sequencing was peripheral blood. These receptors all come from a man in his thirties or forties with acute or convalescent COVID-19.

The rearrangement joins TRBV27 to TRBJ1-4; TRBD1 might be the D (6 bases). Germline CDR1 MNHEY, CDR2 SMNVEV (reference sequence). The CDR3 consists of 15 residues. V was shortened by 5 bases and J by 3 bases, with 13 bases between the two germline ends. The CDR3 is CASSPRQAANEKLFF. Here the CDR3 DNA reads TGTGCCAGCAGTCCACGACAGGCTGCTAATGAAAAACTGTTTTTT.

The chain carries TRBV27 and TRBJ1-5; 9 bases match TRBD1. The V gene end was trimmed by 4 bases and the J gene end by 2 bases; junction bases not matched to a gene: 6. The CDR3 length is 16 residues. From germline, CDR1 is MNHEY and CDR2 SMNVEV (reference sequence). This CDR3 reads CASSSQGARGNQPQHF. The CDR3 DNA reads as TGTGCCAGCAGTTCACAGGGGGCGCGCGGCAATCAGCCCCAGCATTTT.

V and J are TRBV29-1 and TRBJ2-1; 7 bases fit TRBD2. Trimming took 3 bases from V and 7 from J; bases not matched to a gene: 18. Germline V gives CDR1 SQVTM, CDR2 ANQGSEA. This CDR3 comprises 17 residues. The CDR3 DNA follows: TGCAGCGTTGAGGGGAGGGCTAGCGGTACCCTGGGGAATGAGCAGTTCTTC. Its protein product is CSVEGRASGTLGNEQFF.

The chain carries TRBV4-1 and TRBJ2-3, with D maybe TRBD2 (6 bases). This CDR3 is built from 15 residues. The V and J ends lost 7 bases and 0 bases respectively, with 14 bases between them. Per the germline V gene, CDR1 is MGHRA and CDR2 is YSYEKL. The CDR3 DNA sequence: TGCGCCAGCACTATGGTGGGACTTAGCACAGATACGCAGTATTTT. Residues: CASTMVGLSTDTQYF.

The chain links TRBV11-3 to TRBJ1-1; tentatively, D is TRBD1 (5 bases). The CDR3 is made up of 13 amino acids. V was cut by 5 bases and J by 3 bases, with 10 bases left in between. Germline V lookup: CDR1 SGHNT, CDR2 YENEEA. CDR3 in amino acids: CASSRGGHTEAFF. CDR3 nucleotides: TGTGCCAGCAGCCGGGGGGGTCACACTGAAGCTTTCTTT. Combining the CDR3 with reference TRBV11-3 and TRBJ1-1 gives the whole variable domain EAGVVQSPRYKIIEKKQPVAFWCNPISGHNTLYWYLQNLGQGPELLIRYENEEAVDDSQLPKDRFSAERLKGVDSTLKIQPAELGDSAVYLCASSRGGHTEAFFGQGTRLTVV.

The genes are TRBV19 and TRBJ2-7; 8 bases fit TRBD1. CDR1 LNHDA and CDR2 SQIVND come from the germline V gene (reference sequence). J gave up 2 bases and V 5 bases, and 8 bases lay outside the gene matches. This CDR3 region has 15 residues. The CDR3 protein is CASSPRQGRPYEQYF. CDR3 sequence (DNA): TGTGCCAGTAGTCCGCGACAGGGGAGACCCTACGAGCAGTACTTC.

The CDR3 DNA follows: TGTGCCAGCAGTTCTCCCGGGTTGGTATCTGAAGCTTTCTTT. It translates to CASSSPGLVSEAFF. V gene TRBV28 combines with J gene TRBJ1-1; D uncertain. This CDR3 has 14 residues. Germline assignment: CDR1 MDHEN and CDR2 SYDVKM. V was cut by 4 bases and J by 6 bases, with 15 bases left in between.

The chain employs TRBV28 and TRBJ1-1; 12 bases are shared with TRBD1. Germline V gene data show CDR1 as MDHEN and CDR2 as SYDVKM. The V segment lost 3 bases and the J segment 3 bases; nucleotides outside the gene matches: 5. The CDR3 has 16 residues. CDR3 nucleotides: TGTGCCAGCAGTTTCCGGGACAGGGGGCGGGACACTGAAGCTTTCTTT. This codes for CASSFRDRGRDTEAFF.

J is TRBJ1-1 and V is TRBV7-9; D uncertain. The CDR3 spans 13 residues. From germline, CDR1 is SEHNR and CDR2 FQNEAQ (reference sequence). Trimming cost V 0 bases and J 1 base, with 3 bases left between them. CDR3 sequence (DNA): TGTGCCAGCAGCTTAGCAGCGAACACTGAAGCTTTCTTT. Its protein product is CASSLAANTEAFF.

V is TRBV7-2 and J is TRBJ2-7; a weak D match, TRBD1 (5 bases). The germline V and J ends were trimmed by 0 bases and 5 bases, with 8 bases remaining between them. The CDR3 loop spans 13 amino acids. Germline values: CDR1 SGHTA, CDR2 FQGNSA. The CDR3 loop reads CASSLARRDEQYF. CDR3 nucleotides: TGTGCCAGCAGCTTAGCGCGCAGGGACGAGCAGTACTTC.

The rearrangement joins TRBV30 to TRBJ1-1; D perhaps matches TRBD1 (5 bases). Germline V gene lookup returns CDR1 GTSNPN and CDR2 SVGIG (reference sequence). CDR3 length: 16 residues. V was pared by 0 bases and J by 11 bases, with 25 bases between. CDR3 DNA: TGTGCCTGGAGTGTACGCCTGGACATAGCGCGGGGGTGGGCTTTCTTT. Its protein product is CAWSVRLDIARGWAFF.

The CDR3 is CASGLGHQGQETQYF. In nucleotides, the CDR3 is TGTGCTAGTGGTTTGGGACATCAGGGACAAGAGACCCAGTACTTC. The rearrangement links TRBV12-5 to TRBJ2-5; D is possibly TRBD1 (5 bases). Trimming left V 1 base short and J 2 bases short, with 11 bases between. The CDR3 covers 15 residues. Germline V gives CDR1 LGHNT, CDR2 FRNRAP.

This chain joins TRBV11-3 and TRBJ2-1; 7 bases agree with TRBD2. Looked up from germline, CDR1 is SGHNT and CDR2 is YENEEA. V shed 4 bases and J 7 bases; nucleotides not matched to a gene: 13. The CDR3 runs to 16 residues. CDR3 coding DNA: TGTGCCAGCAGCTCCTCGGGCGGGAGTAGAGGGAATGAGCAGTTCTTC. It translates to CASSSSGGSRGNEQFF.

The J gene is TRBJ2-1, the V gene TRBV11-2; D is possibly TRBD2 (6 bases). In germline, CDR1 is SGHAT, CDR2 FQNNGV. The CDR3 runs to 14 residues. Trimming removed 7 bases at V and 4 bases at J, with 14 bases between. Here the CDR3 reads CASNVGRGYNEQFF. Written as DNA, the CDR3 is TGTGCCAGCAATGTCGGGAGAGGTTACAATGAGCAGTTCTTC.

The chain employs TRBV14 and TRBJ2-1; D is possibly TRBD2 (6 bases). The germline V and J ends were trimmed by 5 bases and 10 bases, with 15 bases remaining between them. This CDR3 contains 13 residues. CDR1 is SGHDN and CDR2 is FVKESK in the germline V gene. The CDR3 loop is CASSSRMAGEQFF. In DNA form, the CDR3 reads TGTGCCAGCAGCTCCCGAATGGCGGGAGAGCAGTTCTTC.

The chain is built from TRBV3-1 (or the pseudogene TRBV3-2) and TRBJ1-1; 9 nucleotides align to TRBD1. The ends lost 1 base at V and 6 bases at J; junction bases unmatched: 12. Germline CDR1 and CDR2: LGHDT and YNNKEL (reference sequence). CDR3 length: 17 amino acids. In DNA, the CDR3 is TGTGCCAGCAGCCAAGTGTGGGCCCGGGACAGGGACCCTGAAGCTTTCTTT. Translated: CASSQVWARDRDPEAFF.

In regard to this clone: This same CDR3 is encoded by further DNA sequences in the sample. The DNA of the CDR3 is TGTGCCAGCAGTTACGGGAGGGGCAATCAGCCCCAGCATTTT. Its translation: CASSYGRGNQPQHF. The chain recombines TRBV6-5 with TRBJ1-5; D call uncertain. The CDR3 loop spans 14 amino acids. With 2 bases removed from V and 2 bases from J, the gap between germline ends came to 7 bases. CDR1 and CDR2 from the germline V gene are MNHEY and SVGAGI.

This clone was seen a few times. The chain uses TRBV19 and TRBJ2-7; 9 bases fit TRBD1. The ends lost 5 bases at V and 1 base at J; junction bases unmatched: 12. The CDR3 is made up of 17 amino acids. The V gene's germline CDR1 is LNHDA and CDR2 SQIVND (reference sequence). The CDR3: CASSSLGPGTGSYEQYF. In DNA form, the CDR3 reads TGTGCCAGTAGTTCCCTAGGGCCCGGGACAGGGTCCTACGAGCAGTACTTC.

The V and J genes are TRBV6-2 or TRBV6-3 and TRBJ2-7; D is perhaps TRBD1 (5 bases). This CDR3 region has 12 residues. The germline gives CDR1 MNHEY, CDR2 SVGEGT. V gave up 5 bases and J gave up 3 bases, with 8 bases separating them. DNA of the CDR3: TGTGCCAGCAGTAGGGGTATCTACGAGCAGTACTTC. Amino acid sequence: CASSRGIYEQYF.

V gene TRBV19 combines with J gene TRBJ2-6, with 8 bases identical to TRBD1. Germline V CDR1 and CDR2: LNHDA, SQIVND (reference sequence). J was trimmed by 1 base and V by 7 bases; bases with no gene match: 21. The CDR3 is made up of 21 amino acids. This chain's CDR3 is CASKGQARRDPLGSGANVLTF. CDR3 sequence (DNA): TGTGCCAGTAAGGGACAGGCGAGAAGAGACCCCTTAGGATCTGGGGCCAACGTCCTGACTTTC.

A note on this clone: One end of the junction varies from germline; a read error may be responsible. This sequence joins TRBV28 and TRBJ2-7, with 8 bases matching TRBD1. Germline V gives CDR1 MDHEN, CDR2 SYDVKM. The CDR3 consists of 18 residues. Here the CDR3 reads CASSLSPVTGESSHEQYF. CDR3 DNA sequence: TGTGCCAGCAGTTTATCCCCTGTGACAGGGGAATCCTCCCACGAGCAGTACTTC. The whole variable domain, remainder taken from reference TRBV28 and TRBJ2-7, is DVKVTQSSRYLVKRTGEKVFLECVQDMDHENMFWYRQDPGLGLRLIYFSYDVKMKEKGDIPEGYSVSREKKERFSLILESASTNQTSMYLCASSLSPVTGESSHEQYFGPGTRLTVT.

The chain employs TRBV3-1 (or the pseudogene TRBV3-2) and TRBJ2-5; 9 nucleotides agree with TRBD2. Trimming removed 1 base from V and 1 base from J; junction bases left unmatched: 4. The CDR3 has 16 amino acids. Germline CDR1 LGHDT, CDR2 YNNKEL (reference sequence). CDR3: CASSQVAGAPQETQYF. The CDR3 DNA reads TGTGCCAGCAGCCAAGTAGCGGGAGCTCCCCAAGAGACCCAGTACTTC.

By sample fraction, this clone is medium-sized. V usage is TRBV18 and J usage is TRBJ2-7; D perhaps matches TRBD2 (5 bases). The CDR3 has 14 residues. Looked up from germline, CDR1 is KGHSH and CDR2 is LQKENI. The germline V and J ends were trimmed by 0 bases and 3 bases, with 9 bases remaining between them. The DNA of the CDR3 is TGTGCCAGCTCACCACCCGAGCGGAGCTACGAGCAGTACTTC. Amino acid sequence: CASSPPERSYEQYF.

V gene TRBV30 combines with J gene TRBJ2-5, with TRBD2 matching 16 bases. The V gene end was trimmed by 4 bases and the J gene end by 7 bases; junction bases not matched to a gene: 6. CDR3 size: 15 residues. Germline CDR1 is GTSNPN and CDR2 is SVGIG (reference sequence). The CDR3, as DNA: TGTGCCTGGACGACGGGACTAGCGGGAGGGGGGACCCAGTACTTC. Amino acid sequence: CAWTTGLAGGGTQYF. The full variable domain, in which reference TRBV30 and TRBJ2-5 provide the parts outside the CDR3, is SQTIHQWPATLVQPVGSPLSLECTVEGTSNPNLYWYRQAAGRGLQLLFYSVGIGQISSEVPQNLSASRPQDRQFILSSKKLLLSDSGFYLCAWTTGLAGGGTQYFGPGTRLLVL.

The chain recombines TRBV19 with TRBJ2-5, with 11 bases lining up with TRBD2. This CDR3 has 17 residues. Looked up from germline, CDR1 is LNHDA and CDR2 is SQIVND (reference sequence). V gave up 11 bases and J gave up 5 bases; unmatched junction bases: 19. The CDR3 DNA follows: TGTGCCGCCCGACTCAGGGGCATAGCGGGAGGGGAGGAGACCCAGTACTTC. This translates into CAARLRGIAGGEETQYF.

The chain is built from TRBV5-5 and TRBJ1-3; unclear D gene. Germline CDR1 reads SGHKS; CDR2 reads YYEKEE (reference sequence). The CDR3 is 12 residues long. V shed 4 bases and J shed 6 bases, with 8 bases lying between them. This chain's CDR3 is CASSPDSNTIYF. CDR3 in DNA: TGTGCCAGCAGCCCGGACTCAAACACCATATATTTT.

CDR3 in amino acids: CASSLEGAGANVLTF. The CDR3 DNA sequence: TGTGCCAGCAGCTTAGAGGGGGCCGGGGCCAACGTCCTGACTTTC. V is TRBV11-2 and J is TRBJ2-6; possibly TRBD1 for D (6 bases). Germline V CDR1 and CDR2: SGHAT, FQNNGV. Deletions cut 0 bases from V and 4 bases from J, with 7 bases between. This CDR3 region has 15 residues. Full variable domain (outside the CDR3, taken from reference TRBV11-2 and TRBJ2-6): EAGVAQSPRYKIIEKRQSVAFWCNPISGHATLYWYQQILGQGPKLLIQFQNNGVVDDSQLPKDRFSAERLKGVDSTLKIQPAKLEDSAVYLCASSLEGAGANVLTFGAGSRLTVL.